Detailed here is one T cell receptor beta chain. Antigen unknown. These data belong to a study of T cell repertoires in ileal Crohn's disease. Study-wide points: Mucosal expansions were suggested to be mainly CD8 T cells.

The germline CDR1 and CDR2 sequences are MGHRA and YSYEKL. V lost 4 bases and J lost 5, with 8 bases in between. The CDR3 is 13 amino acids. Per sample, 400 to 550 nanograms of biopsy DNA were TCRB immunosequenced. Profiling relied on immunoSEQ multiplex PCR, and the TCRdb table lists in-frame clones only, not all of them. The repertoire includes around 6,700 clones, 70% to 80% of them detected once, and roughly 17% sits in the top ten. The clonotype comes from an adult with Crohn's disease. The chain recombines TRBV4-1 with TRBJ2-2; a possible D gene is TRBD1 (5 bases). Sequenced: ileal tissue. The CDR3 sequence is CASSLDRTGELFF. In DNA, the CDR3 is TGCGCCAGCAGCCTAGACAGAACCGGGGAGCTGTTTTTT.